This T cell receptor beta chain was sequenced in a study of T-cell memory formation after mild COVID-19. The CDR3 is 15 amino acids. Trimming shortened V by 3 bases and J by 0 bases, and 11 bases separated the two germline ends. Germline-derived CDR1 and CDR2 are SGHRS and YFSETQ. The study's findings and limits: Mostly located in CM and EM were contracting CD4+ clones, with contracting CD8+ clones located in EMRA.

Only a few counts were recorded for this clonotype. Antigen: not known. TCRdb itself ran the 5' RACE reads through MiXCR, one entry per CDR3 protein. Of a few hundred thousand distinct CDR3 sequences listed, 20% to 25% are singletons. Sequences were obtained from PBMCs or a T cell subset sorted from them (not recorded which). The TCR was taken from a man younger than 35 who had mild COVID-19 (a few samples of this study predate the infection). Cell type and time point are not known. The V gene is TRBV5-1, the J gene TRBJ2-3; maybe TRBD1 (6 bases). CDR3 sequence (DNA): TGCGCCAGCAGCTGGTCCGGGACAAGCACAGATACGCAGTATTTT. This codes for CASSWSGTSTDTQYF.